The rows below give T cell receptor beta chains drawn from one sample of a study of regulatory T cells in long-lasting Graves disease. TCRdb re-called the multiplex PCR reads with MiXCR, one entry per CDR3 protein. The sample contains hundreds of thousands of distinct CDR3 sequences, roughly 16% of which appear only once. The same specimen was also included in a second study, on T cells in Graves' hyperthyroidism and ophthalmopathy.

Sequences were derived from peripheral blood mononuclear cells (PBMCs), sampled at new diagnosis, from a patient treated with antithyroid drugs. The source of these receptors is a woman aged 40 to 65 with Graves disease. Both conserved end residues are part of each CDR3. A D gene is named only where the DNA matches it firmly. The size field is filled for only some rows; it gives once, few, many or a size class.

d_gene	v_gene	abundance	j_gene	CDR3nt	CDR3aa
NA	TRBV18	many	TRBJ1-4	TGTGCCAGCTCACCAAGGAGACAGACTAATGAAAAACTGTTTTTT	CASSPRRQTNEKLFF
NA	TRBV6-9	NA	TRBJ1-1	TGTGCCAGCAGTTACGTTACCGCGAACACTGAAGCTTTCTTT	CASSYVTANTEAFF
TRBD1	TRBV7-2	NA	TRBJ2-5	TGTGCCAGCAGCTCTTGGACAGGGGGGTTCAAAGAGACCCAGTACTTC	CASSSWTGGFKETQYF
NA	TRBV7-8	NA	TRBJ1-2	TGTGCCAGCAGCTTAAGAGTTAACTATGGCTACACCTTC	CASSLRVNYGYTF
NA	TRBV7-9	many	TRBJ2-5	TGTGCCAGCAGCTTAGAGGGTGCAGGCTACCAAGAGACCCAGTACTTC	CASSLEGAGYQETQYF
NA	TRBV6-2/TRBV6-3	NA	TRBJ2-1	TGTGCCAGCAGTTACGGGGGGTTACAGTTCACAAACTCCTACAATGAGCAGTTCTTC	CASSYGGLQFTNSYNEQFF
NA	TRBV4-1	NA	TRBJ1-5	TGCGCCAGCAGCCAAAAAGAAACGGGCAGTAAAAATAGCAATCAGCCCCAGCATTTT	CASSQKETGSKNSNQPQHF
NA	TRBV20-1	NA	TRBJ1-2	TGCAGTGTTAGGGGGGTTCAGGGCTTTCTAAGTGGCTACACCTTC	CSVRGVQGFLSGYTF
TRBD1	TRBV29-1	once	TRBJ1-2	TGCAGCGTTTACACAGGGGGCGCTTATGGCTACACCTTC	CSVYTGGAYGYTF
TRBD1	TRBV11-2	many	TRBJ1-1	TGTGCCAGCAGCCCCTACAGGGGAAGGAGGACTGAAGCTTTCTTT	CASSPYRGRRTEAFF
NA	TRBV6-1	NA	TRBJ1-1	TGTGCCACCCAATACAGGGAAACTGCTTTCTTT	CATQYRETAFF
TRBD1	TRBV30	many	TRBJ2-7	TGTGCCTGGAGTTCGGGACAGGGGTTTATTCAGCAGTACTTC	CAWSSGQGFIQQYF
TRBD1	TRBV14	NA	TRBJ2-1	TGTGCCAGCAGCCATGAGGGACAGGGAAAGTTCTTC	CASSHEGQGKFF
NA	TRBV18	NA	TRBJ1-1	TGTGCCAGCTCACCATCCTCCCCAAGCGTCGGTGAAGCTTTCTTT	CASSPSSPSVGEAFF
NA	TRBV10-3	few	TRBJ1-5	TGTGCCATCTCGGGTCAACAGGGAGAAAATCAGCCCCAGCATTTT	CAISGQQGENQPQHF
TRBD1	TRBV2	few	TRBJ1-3	TGTGCCAGCAGTGACAGGGGGGCAGATCCCTCTGGAAACACCATATATTTT	CASSDRGADPSGNTIYF
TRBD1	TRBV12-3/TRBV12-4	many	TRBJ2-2	TGTGCCAGCATCCAGGGGGCGCGGGACACCGGGGAGCTGTTTTTT	CASIQGARDTGELFF
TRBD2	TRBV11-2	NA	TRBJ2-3	TGTGCCAGCAGCGGTGGGGGGGTCCTGCAGTATTTT	CASSGGGVLQYF
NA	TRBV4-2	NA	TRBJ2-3	TGTGCCAGCAGCCAAGGCTGGGGGGCGACAGATACGCAGTATTTT	CASSQGWGATDTQYF
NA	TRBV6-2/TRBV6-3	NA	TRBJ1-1	TGTGCCAGCAGTGAAGCTAGGGCCTACACTGAAGCTTTCTTT	CASSEARAYTEAFF
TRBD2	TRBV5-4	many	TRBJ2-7	TGTGCCAGCAGCTCCGGACTAGCGGGGGGATACGAGCAGTACTTC	CASSSGLAGGYEQYF
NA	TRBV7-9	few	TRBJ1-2	TGTGCCAGCAGTTTATCAGGGGACGGCTTCTCAGGCTACACCTTC	CASSLSGDGFSGYTF